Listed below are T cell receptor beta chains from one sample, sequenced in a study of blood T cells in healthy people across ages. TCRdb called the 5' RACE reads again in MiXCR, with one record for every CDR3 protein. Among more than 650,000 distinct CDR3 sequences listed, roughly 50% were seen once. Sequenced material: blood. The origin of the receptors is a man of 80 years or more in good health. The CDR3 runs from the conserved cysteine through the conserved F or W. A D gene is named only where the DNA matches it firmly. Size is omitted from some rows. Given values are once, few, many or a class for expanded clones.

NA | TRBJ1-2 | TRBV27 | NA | CASRALLAVRSGYTF | TGTGCCAGCAGGGCTCTCTTGGCAGTCCGATCTGGCTACACCTTC
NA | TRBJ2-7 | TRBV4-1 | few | CASSSSWVNSYEQYF | TGCGCCAGCAGCTCCAGTTGGGTTAATTCCTACGAGCAGTACTTC
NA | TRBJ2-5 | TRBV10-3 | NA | CAISRVPSAGVAETQYF | TGTGCCATCAGTCGTGTCCCCTCGGCAGGGGTAGCAGAGACCCAGTACTTC
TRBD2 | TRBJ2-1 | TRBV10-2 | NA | CASRTSGTSGKGEQFF | TGCGCCAGCAGAACATCCGGGACTAGCGGGAAGGGTGAGCAGTTCTTC
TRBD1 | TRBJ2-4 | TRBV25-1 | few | CASSEWQGDKNIQYF | TGTGCCAGCAGTGAGTGGCAGGGGGACAAAAACATTCAGTACTTC
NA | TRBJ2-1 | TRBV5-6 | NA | CASSLATADYNEQFF | TGTGCCAGCAGCTTGGCGACGGCGGATTACAATGAGCAGTTCTTC
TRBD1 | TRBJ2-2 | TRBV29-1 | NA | CSVDGQGSTGELFF | TGCAGCGTGGACGGACAGGGTAGCACCGGGGAGCTGTTTTTT
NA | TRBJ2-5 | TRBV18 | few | CASSPTMLETQYF | TGTGCCAGCTCACCGACGATGCTAGAGACCCAGTACTTC
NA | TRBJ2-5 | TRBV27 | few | CASSSAGVGETQYF | TGTGCCAGCAGTTCGGCAGGGGTCGGGGAGACCCAGTACTTC
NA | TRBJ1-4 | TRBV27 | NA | CASSSLGPEGRLVPATNEKLFF | TGTGCCAGCAGTTCTTTAGGACCAGAGGGTAGATTGGTCCCCGCAACTAATGAAAAACTGTTTTTT
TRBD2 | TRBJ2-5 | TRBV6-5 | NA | CASKPRRAGQETQYF | TGTGCCAGCAAACCGAGACGAGCGGGACAAGAGACCCAGTACTTC
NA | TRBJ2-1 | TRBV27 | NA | CASSLSRGSLSYNEQFF | TGTGCCAGCAGCCTCAGTAGGGGGAGCCTCTCCTACAATGAGCAGTTCTTC
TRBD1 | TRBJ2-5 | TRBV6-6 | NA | CASSYGTGGTGETQYF | TGTGCCAGCAGTTATGGGACAGGGGGCACGGGAGAGACCCAGTACTTC
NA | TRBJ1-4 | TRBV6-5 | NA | CASSRPGETGKLFF | TGTGCCAGCAGCCGACCGGGCGAGACAGGAAAACTGTTTTTT
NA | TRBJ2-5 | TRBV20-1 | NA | CSARETGGRETQYF | TGCAGTGCTAGAGAGACAGGAGGTCGGGAGACCCAGTACTTC
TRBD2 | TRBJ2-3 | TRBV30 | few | CAWTPSPLAGGIRYAYF | TGTGCCTGGACTCCGTCCCCCCTAGCGGGAGGGATCAGATACGCGTATTTT
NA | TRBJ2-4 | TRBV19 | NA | CASSQNRDTAKNIQYF | TGTGCCAGTAGTCAAAACAGGGACACTGCCAAAAACATTCAGTACTTC
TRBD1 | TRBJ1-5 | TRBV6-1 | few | CASSPLSTGGLNQPQHF | TGTGCCAGCAGTCCTCTTTCGACAGGGGGCCTGAATCAGCCCCAGCATTTT
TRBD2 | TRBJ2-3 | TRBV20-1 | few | CSARDPTSGRDTQYF | TGCAGTGCTAGAGATCCCACTAGCGGGAGGGATACGCAGTATTTT
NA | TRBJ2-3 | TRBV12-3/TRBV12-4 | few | CASSYRAASTDTQYF | TGTGCCAGCAGTTACAGGGCCGCTAGCACAGATACGCAGTATTTT
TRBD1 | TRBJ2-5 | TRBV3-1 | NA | CASSRRTGRPESGTQYF | TGTGCCAGCAGCCGTCGGACAGGAAGACCAGAAAGTGGGACCCAGTACTTC
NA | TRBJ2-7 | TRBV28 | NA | CASSLSWVYEQYF | TGTGCCAGCAGTTTATCTTGGGTCTACGAGCAGTACTTC
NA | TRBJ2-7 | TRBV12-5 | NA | CASGFGGYEQYF | TGTGCTAGTGGTTTTGGCGGCTACGAGCAGTACTTC
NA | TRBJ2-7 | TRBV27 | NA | CASRERALTMREQYF | TGTGCCAGCAGAGAGAGGGCCCTAACGATGAGGGAGCAGTACTTC
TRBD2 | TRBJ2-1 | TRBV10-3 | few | CAISGDPATSGPNEQFF | TGTGCCATCAGTGGGGATCCTGCGACTAGCGGCCCCAATGAGCAGTTCTTC
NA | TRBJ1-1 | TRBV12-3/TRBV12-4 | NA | CASRAGHMNTEAFF | TGTGCCAGCCGCGCCGGGCACATGAACACTGAAGCTTTCTTT
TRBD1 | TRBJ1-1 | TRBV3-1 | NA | CASSQDRGTGVTEAFF | TGTGCCAGCAGCCAAGATCGCGGGACAGGGGTAACTGAAGCTTTCTTT
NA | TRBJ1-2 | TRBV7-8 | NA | CASSPQGRGDYTF | TGTGCCAGCAGCCCCCAGGGGCGGGGTGACTACACCTTC
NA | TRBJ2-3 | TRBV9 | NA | CASSVGQGGDTQYF | TGTGCCAGCAGCGTAGGGCAAGGTGGAGATACGCAGTATTTT
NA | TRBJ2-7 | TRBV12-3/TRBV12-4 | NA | CASSPAHPGAYEQYF | TGTGCCAGCAGCCCTGCCCACCCCGGGGCCTACGAGCAGTACTTC
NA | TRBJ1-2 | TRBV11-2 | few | CASSLGDFNYGYTF | TGTGCCAGCAGCTTAGGGGACTTTAACTATGGCTACACCTTC
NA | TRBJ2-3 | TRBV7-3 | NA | CASSLGAGRTQYF | TGTGCCAGCAGCTTAGGGGCTGGTCGTACGCAGTATTTT
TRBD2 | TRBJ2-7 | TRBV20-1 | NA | CSARGVGGRANEQYF | TGCAGTGCTAGAGGGGTCGGCGGGAGGGCGAACGAGCAGTACTTC
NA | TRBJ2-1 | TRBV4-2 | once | CASSPRVPSSYNEQFF | TGTGCCAGCAGCCCAAGGGTGCCAAGCTCCTACAATGAGCAGTTCTTC
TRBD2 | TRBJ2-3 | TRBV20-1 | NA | CSAPGTSGRANGDTQYF | TGCAGTGCCCCCGGGACTAGCGGGAGGGCCAATGGAGATACGCAGTATTTT
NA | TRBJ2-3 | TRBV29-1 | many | CSVELASDTQYF | TGCAGCGTTGAGTTAGCCTCAGATACGCAGTATTTT
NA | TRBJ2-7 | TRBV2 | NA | CASREAPTYEQYF | TGTGCCAGCAGGGAAGCGCCCACCTACGAGCAGTACTTC
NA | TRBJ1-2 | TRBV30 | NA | CAWLNLGVDYGYTF | TGTGCCTGGCTAAACCTGGGCGTGGACTATGGCTACACCTTC
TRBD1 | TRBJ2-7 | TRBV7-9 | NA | CASSPTRDRAIYEQYF | TGTGCCAGCAGCCCCACCCGGGACAGAGCGATCTACGAGCAGTACTTC
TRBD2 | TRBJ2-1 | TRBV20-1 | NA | CSAREDELAVYNEQFF | TGCAGTGCTAGAGAAGACGAACTAGCGGTCTACAATGAGCAGTTCTTC
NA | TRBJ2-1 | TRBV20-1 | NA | CSVIATTYNEQFF | TGCAGTGTAATAGCCACTACCTACAATGAGCAGTTCTTC
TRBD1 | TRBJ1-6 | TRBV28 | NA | CASSPGTGGNNSPLHF | TGTGCCAGCAGTCCGGGGACAGGGGGAAATAATTCACCCCTCCACTTT
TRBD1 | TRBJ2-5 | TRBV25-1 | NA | CASNRGAEETQYF | TGTGCCAGCAACAGGGGAGCTGAAGAGACCCAGTACTTC
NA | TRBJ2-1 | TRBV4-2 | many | CASSQEASSSYNEQFF | TGTGCCAGCAGCCAAGAGGCCTCGAGCTCCTACAATGAGCAGTTCTTC
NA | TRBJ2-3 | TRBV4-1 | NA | CASSQPGAGGIHRYAYF | TGCGCCAGCAGCCAGCCCGGAGCAGGCGGAATCCACAGATACGCGTATTTT
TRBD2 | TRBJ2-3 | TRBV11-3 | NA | CASSLLAGGGRDTQYF | TGTGCCAGCAGCTTACTAGCGGGAGGTGGTAGAGATACGCAGTATTTT
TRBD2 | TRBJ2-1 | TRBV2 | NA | CASTIAGGPFNEQFF | TGTGCCAGCACCATAGCGGGAGGGCCGTTCAATGAGCAGTTCTTC
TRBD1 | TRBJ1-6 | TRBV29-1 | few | CSVEGGQGTSPLHF | TGCAGCGTTGAAGGGGGACAGGGAACTTCACCCCTCCACTTT
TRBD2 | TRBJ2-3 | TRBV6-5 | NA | CASSYSGGGGFGYAYF | TGTGCCAGCAGTTACTCTGGTGGGGGAGGGTTTGGATACGCGTATTTT
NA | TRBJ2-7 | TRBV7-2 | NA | CASSPQQGLYEQYF | TGTGCCAGCAGCCCACAACAGGGACTCTACGAGCAGTACTTC